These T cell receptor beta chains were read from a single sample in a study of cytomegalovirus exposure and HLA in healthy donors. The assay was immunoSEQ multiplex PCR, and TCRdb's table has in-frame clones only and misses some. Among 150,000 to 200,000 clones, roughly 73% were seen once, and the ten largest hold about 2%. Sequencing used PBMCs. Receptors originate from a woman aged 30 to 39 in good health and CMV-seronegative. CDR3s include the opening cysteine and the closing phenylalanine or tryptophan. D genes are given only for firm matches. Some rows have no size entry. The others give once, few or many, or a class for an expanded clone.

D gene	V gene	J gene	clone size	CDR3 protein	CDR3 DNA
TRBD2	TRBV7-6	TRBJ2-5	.	CASSRGLAGETQYF	TGTGCCAGCAGCCGGGGACTAGCAGGGGAGACCCAGTACTTC
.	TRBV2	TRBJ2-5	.	CASLRLLVGAGEQYF	TGTGCCAGCTTGCGCCTCCTCGTAGGGGCAGGTGAGCAGTACTTC
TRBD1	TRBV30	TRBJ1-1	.	CAWSTGAPLSFF	TGTGCCTGGTCAACAGGGGCCCCATTATCTTTCTTT
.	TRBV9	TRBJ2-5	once	CASSGGGEETQYF	TGTGCCAGCAGCGGAGGGGGGGAAGAGACCCAGTACTTC
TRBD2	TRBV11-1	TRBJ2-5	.	CASSLDSGSLETQYF	TGTGCCAGCAGCTTAGATAGCGGGAGTTTAGAGACCCAGTACTTC
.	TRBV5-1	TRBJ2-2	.	CASRTGWSANTGELFF	TGCGCCAGCAGAACAGGGTGGTCAGCGAACACCGGGGAGCTGTTTTTT
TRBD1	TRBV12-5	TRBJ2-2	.	CASGFGQGATGELFF	TGTGCTAGTGGTTTCGGGCAGGGGGCAACCGGGGAGCTGTTTTTT
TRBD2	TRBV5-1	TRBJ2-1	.	CASSLRAGGAYNEQFF	TGCGCCAGCAGCTTGCGTGCGGGGGGGGCCTACAATGAGCAGTTCTTC
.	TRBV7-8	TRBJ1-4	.	CASSLGLGQGATNEKLFF	TGTGCCAGCAGCTTAGGACTGGGGCAGGGTGCAACTAATGAAAAACTGTTTTTT
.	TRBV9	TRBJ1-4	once	CASSSPGSRDEKLFF	TGTGCCAGCAGTTCCCCCGGGAGCCGAGATGAAAAACTGTTTTTT
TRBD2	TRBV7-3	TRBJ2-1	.	CASSFPGTSVNEQFF	TGTGCCAGCAGCTTCCCCGGGACTAGCGTCAATGAGCAGTTCTTC
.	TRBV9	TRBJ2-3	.	CASSTRMADTQYF	TGTGCCAGCAGCACGCGAATGGCAGATACGCAGTATTTT
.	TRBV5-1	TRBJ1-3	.	CASGEGNTIYF	TGCGCCAGCGGAGAAGGAAACACCATATATTTT
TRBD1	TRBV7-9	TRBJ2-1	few	CASSQGTGVNEQFF	TGTGCCAGCAGCCAAGGGACAGGGGTCAATGAGCAGTTCTTC
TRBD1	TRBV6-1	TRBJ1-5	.	CASSLQGSGNQPQHF	TGTGCCAGCAGTTTACAGGGGTCAGGCAATCAGCCCCAGCATTTT
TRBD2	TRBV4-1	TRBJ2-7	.	CASSPSSRLAGGAYEQYF	TGCGCCAGCAGCCCTTCTTCACGGCTAGCGGGAGGGGCCTACGAGCAGTACTTC
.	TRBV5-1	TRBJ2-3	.	CASRTGQSDTGTQYF	TGCGCCAGCCGAACGGGACAAAGTGACACGGGTACGCAGTATTTT
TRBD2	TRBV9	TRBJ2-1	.	CASSDPETSGRINEQFF	TGTGCCAGCAGCGACCCTGAGACTAGCGGGAGGATCAATGAGCAGTTCTTC
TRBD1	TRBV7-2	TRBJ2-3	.	CASSLEGGPGTDTQYF	TGTGCCAGCAGCTTAGAAGGGGGCCCAGGCACAGATACGCAGTATTTT
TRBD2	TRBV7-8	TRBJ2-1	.	CASSLGLAGDVYNEQFF	TGTGCCAGCAGCTTAGGTCTAGCGGGAGACGTTTATAATGAGCAGTTCTTC
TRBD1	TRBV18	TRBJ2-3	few	CASSPLGRGRGTDTQYF	TGTGCCAGCTCACCATTAGGCAGGGGGCGAGGCACAGATACGCAGTATTTT
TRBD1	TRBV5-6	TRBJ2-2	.	CASSLATGANTGELFF	TGTGCCAGCAGCTTGGCCACAGGGGCCAACACCGGGGAGCTGTTTTTT
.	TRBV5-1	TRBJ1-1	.	CASSLARDTEAFF	TGCGCCAGCAGCTTGGCCAGGGACACTGAAGCTTTCTTT
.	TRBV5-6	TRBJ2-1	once	CASSLLYEQFF	TGTGCCAGCAGCTTGCTTTATGAGCAGTTCTTC
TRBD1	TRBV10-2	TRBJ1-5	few	CASSESGTGGSQPQHF	TGCGCCAGCAGTGAGTCGGGGACAGGGGGCTCTCAGCCCCAGCATTTT
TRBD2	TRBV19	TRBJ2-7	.	CASSTGGGLYYEQYF	TGTGCCAGTAGTACCGGCGGGGGATTGTACTACGAGCAGTACTTC
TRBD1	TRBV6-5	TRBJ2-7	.	CASRPRGTAYEQYF	TGTGCCAGCAGGCCCAGGGGGACCGCCTACGAGCAGTACTTC
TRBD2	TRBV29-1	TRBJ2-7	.	CSVVGLAGGAEQYF	TGCAGCGTCGTGGGACTAGCGGGGGGCGCCGAGCAGTACTTC
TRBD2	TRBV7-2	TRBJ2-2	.	CASSSGLAGAINTGELFF	TGTGCCAGCAGCTCAGGACTAGCGGGGGCCATCAACACCGGGGAGCTGTTTTTT
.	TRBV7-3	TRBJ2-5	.	CASALSGLFKTQYF	TGTGCCAGCGCGTTGAGCGGCTTATTCAAGACCCAGTACTTC
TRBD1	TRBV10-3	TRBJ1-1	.	CATRQGTTEAFF	TGTGCCACGCGACAGGGGACCACTGAAGCTTTCTTT
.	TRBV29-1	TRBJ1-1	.	CSSQNEGEAFF	TGCAGCTCACAGAACGAGGGTGAAGCTTTCTTT
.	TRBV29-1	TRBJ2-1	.	CSVDVSGSSYNEQFF	TGCAGCGTTGATGTTAGCGGATCTTCCTACAATGAGCAGTTCTTC
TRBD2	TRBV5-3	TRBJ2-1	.	CARSYSPLAGEYNEQFF	TGTGCCAGAAGCTACTCACCTCTAGCGGGGGAATACAATGAGCAGTTCTTC
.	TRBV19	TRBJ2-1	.	CASSIVGSPDNEQFF	TGTGCCAGTAGTATAGTCGGGAGCCCCGACAATGAGCAGTTCTTC
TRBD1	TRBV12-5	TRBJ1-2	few	CASGADRISRATF	TGTGCTAGTGGTGCGGACAGGATTAGCCGTGCCACCTTC
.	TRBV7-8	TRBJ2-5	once	CASSLAKETQYF	TGTGCCAGCAGCTTAGCCAAAGAGACCCAGTACTTC
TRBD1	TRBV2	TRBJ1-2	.	CASSRDSINYGYTF	TGTGCCAGCAGTCGGGACAGTATTAACTATGGCTACACCTTC
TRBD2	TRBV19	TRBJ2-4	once	CASSTRLAGGPAKNIQYF	TGTGCCAGTAGTACTCGACTAGCGGGAGGGCCAGCCAAAAACATTCAGTACTTC
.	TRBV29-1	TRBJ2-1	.	CSVFPQGRKDNEQFF	TGCAGCGTTTTCCCACAGGGCCGGAAGGACAATGAGCAGTTCTTC
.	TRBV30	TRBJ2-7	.	CAWSGLTYSYEQYF	TGTGCCTGGAGTGGTCTGACATACTCCTACGAGCAGTACTTC
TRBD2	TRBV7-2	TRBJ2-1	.	CASSLGAGPYNEQFF	TGTGCCAGCAGCTTAGGAGCGGGACCCTACAATGAGCAGTTCTTC
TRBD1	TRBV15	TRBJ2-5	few	CATGGQGFRRGQETQYF	TGTGCCACCGGGGGACAGGGGTTTCGTCGGGGTCAAGAGACCCAGTACTTC
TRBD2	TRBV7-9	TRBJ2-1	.	CASSPRASGESNEQFF	TGTGCCAGCAGCCCCAGGGCTAGCGGAGAGAGCAATGAGCAGTTCTTC
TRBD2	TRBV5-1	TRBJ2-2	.	CASSRAPAGTTGELFF	TGCGCCAGCAGCCGCGCCCCAGCGGGAACCACCGGGGAGCTGTTTTTT
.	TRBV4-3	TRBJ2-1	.	CASSQEGSYNEQFF	TGCGCCAGCAGCCAAGAGGGCTCTTACAATGAGCAGTTCTTC
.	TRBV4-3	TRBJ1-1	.	CASSQELGEGPEAFF	TGCGCCAGCAGCCAAGAATTAGGGGAGGGTCCTGAAGCTTTCTTT
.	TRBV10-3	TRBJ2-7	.	CAISESGPYEQYF	TGTGCCATCAGTGAGAGCGGGCCCTACGAGCAGTACTTC
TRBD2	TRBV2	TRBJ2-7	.	CASLAGGPSTVLEQYF	TGTGCCAGTTTAGCGGGAGGCCCCTCTACAGTCCTCGAGCAGTACTTC
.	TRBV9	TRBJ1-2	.	CASSPRQTANYGYTF	TGTGCCAGCAGCCCTCGACAGACGGCTAACTATGGCTACACCTTC
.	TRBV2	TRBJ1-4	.	CASSGRQSATNEKLFF	TGTGCCAGCAGTGGCCGACAGTCCGCAACTAATGAAAAACTGTTTTTT
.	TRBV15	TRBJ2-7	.	CATSRDPGEASEQYF	TGTGCCACCAGCAGAGATCCGGGGGAGGCTAGCGAGCAGTACTTC
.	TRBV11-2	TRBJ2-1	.	CASTMTSTRGEQFF	TGTGCCAGCACCATGACTAGTACGAGAGGGGAGCAGTTCTTC
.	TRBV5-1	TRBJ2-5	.	CASSSFLGAQETQYF	TGCGCCAGCAGCTCATTCTTAGGGGCCCAAGAGACCCAGTACTTC
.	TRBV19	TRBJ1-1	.	CASSTGFEAFF	TGTGCCAGTAGTACGGGATTTGAAGCTTTCTTT
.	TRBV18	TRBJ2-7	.	CASSGLQDQQYF	TGTGCCAGCTCAGGATTACAGGACCAGCAGTACTTC